A selection of T cell receptor beta chains follows, all from one sample in a study of OX40 agonist ivuxolimab in advanced cancers. Assay: immunoSEQ multiplex PCR; the TCRdb copy retains only in-frame clones and omits some. Seen here are fewer than 40,000 clones, more than 70% observed once, and the top ten hold almost 10%. Sample: CD4+ or CD8+ T cells sorted from blood, taken in a trial of the OX40 agonist ivuxolimab. The receptors here all came from an adult with an advanced solid tumor such as melanoma, head and neck, liver or kidney cancer. The CDR3 runs from the conserved cysteine through the conserved F or W. D genes are given only for firm matches. For some rows the clone size is stated as once, few or many, or as a class when expanded; others skip it.

abundance	j_gene	v_gene	d_gene	CDR3nt	CDR3aa
few	TRBJ2-1	TRBV7-9	-	TGTGCCAGCAGCCACTCCCCCCGGGAGTTCTACAATGAGCAGTTCTTC	CASSHSPREFYNEQFF
-	TRBJ2-3	TRBV5-1	TRBD1	TGCGCCAGCAGCTGGACAGGGACCCCCACAGATACGCAGTATTTT	CASSWTGTPTDTQYF
-	TRBJ1-2	TRBV28	TRBD1	TGTGCCAGCAGGTCAGGGGGCGCAAACTATGGCTACACCTTC	CASRSGGANYGYTF
-	TRBJ2-5	TRBV18	-	TGTGCCAGCTCACCCGGGATACAAGAGACCCAGTACTTC	CASSPGIQETQYF
few	TRBJ2-7	TRBV10-1	-	TGCGCCAGCAGTGAGCTTTCTACGAACGAGCAGTACTTC	CASSELSTNEQYF
few	TRBJ2-7	TRBV5-1	TRBD1	TGCGCCAGCAGCTCAACAGGGGCCTACGAGCAGTACTTC	CASSSTGAYEQYF
-	TRBJ1-1	TRBV11-1	-	TGTGCCAGCAGCTTCCAGGGTGCGGCTTTCTTT	CASSFQGAAFF
-	TRBJ2-1	TRBV28	-	TGTGCCAGCAGTTTACGAAATGAGCAGTTCTTC	CASSLRNEQFF
-	TRBJ2-1	TRBV5-1	TRBD2	TGCGCCAGCAGCCCGCGGACTAGCTGGAACAATGAGCAGTTCTTC	CASSPRTSWNNEQFF
-	TRBJ2-1	TRBV5-1	-	TGCGCCAGCAGCTTGGCCGGACTCCATTCCAATGAGCAGTTCTTC	CASSLAGLHSNEQFF
-	TRBJ2-5	TRBV5-6	TRBD1	TGTGCCAGCAGCCCGGGACAGGGGGTTCAAGAGACCCAGTACTTC	CASSPGQGVQETQYF
-	TRBJ2-1	TRBV7-9	TRBD2	TGTGCCAGCAGCTTAGAGGTAGCGGGGGCGGGCAATGAGCAGTTCTTC	CASSLEVAGAGNEQFF
-	TRBJ2-4	TRBV6-6	TRBD1	TGTGCCAGCAGTTCGTACAGGGGCCCGGGCAAAAACATTCAGTACTTC	CASSSYRGPGKNIQYF
-	TRBJ2-5	TRBV7-8	-	TGTGCCAGCAGCTTAGGGAACAGGGAGGTCCAGTACTTC	CASSLGNREVQYF
-	TRBJ2-5	TRBV7-9	TRBD1	TGTGCCAGCAGCCACGGGGACAGGGGAGAAAGGGAGACCCAGTACTTC	CASSHGDRGERETQYF
few	TRBJ2-5	TRBV7-2	TRBD2	TGTGCCAGCAGCTTAGGGACTAGCGGGGGGTCTTTGAAGACCCAGTACTTC	CASSLGTSGGSLKTQYF
-	TRBJ2-7	TRBV19	-	TGTGCCAGTAGTATCCCTCCGGCACCCCAGTACTTC	CASSIPPAPQYF
-	TRBJ2-7	TRBV5-4	-	TGTGCCAGCAGCTCCTGGGGCAGGGGCAACGAGCAGTACTTC	CASSSWGRGNEQYF
-	TRBJ2-1	TRBV7-3	TRBD2	TGTGCCAGCAGCTTAAGGCCTAGCGGGAGCGATGAGCAGTTCTTC	CASSLRPSGSDEQFF
-	TRBJ2-7	TRBV4-1	TRBD1	TGCGCCAGCAGCCAAGAAGCGGGGACAGGGGGTACCTACGAGCAGTACTTC	CASSQEAGTGGTYEQYF
-	TRBJ2-3	TRBV9	-	TGTGCCAGCTCCAGTCGAGGGGGAGACGGTGGGGCAGATACGCAGTATTTT	CASSSRGGDGGADTQYF
-	TRBJ2-1	TRBV11-2	TRBD2	TGTGCCAGCAGCTTAAGGCCCCTAGCGGGAGGGGACAATGAGCAGTTCTTC	CASSLRPLAGGDNEQFF
-	TRBJ2-7	TRBV27	TRBD2	TGTGCCAGCAGTTTATATAAACTAGCGGGAGCAAAGAACGAGCAGTACTTC	CASSLYKLAGAKNEQYF
once	TRBJ2-3	TRBV7-9	TRBD2	TGTGCCAGCAGCCTCAGGACTAGCGGGAACCCGCCGGATACGCAGTATTTT	CASSLRTSGNPPDTQYF
few	TRBJ2-1	TRBV11-1	-	TGTGCCAGCAGCGCCAGGTATGAGCAGTTCTTC	CASSARYEQFF
once	TRBJ1-2	TRBV19	-	TGTGCCAGTAGTCGCGGCAGGACTAACTATGGCTACACCTTC	CASSRGRTNYGYTF
-	TRBJ2-7	TRBV2	-	TGTGCCAGCAGCCTAGGGGGGGACGAGCAGTACTTC	CASSLGGDEQYF
once	TRBJ1-3	TRBV6-6	-	TGTGCCAGCTCCCTCCACGGGGGGTCTGGAAACACCATATATTTT	CASSLHGGSGNTIYF
once	TRBJ2-5	TRBV7-9	-	TGTGCCAGCAGCTTGAGGCGAGAGACCCAGTACTTC	CASSLRRETQYF
-	TRBJ2-1	TRBV6-1	-	TGTGCCAGCAGTTTCTGGGGCTTCTACAATGAGCAGTTCTTC	CASSFWGFYNEQFF
-	TRBJ2-1	TRBV10-3	TRBD2	TGTGCCACGAGCGGGGGAGGGTCTTACAATGAGCAGTTCTTC	CATSGGGSYNEQFF
-	TRBJ2-3	TRBV15	-	TGTGCCACCAGCGACGCACCGGACACAGATACGCAGTATTTT	CATSDAPDTDTQYF
-	TRBJ2-3	TRBV28	TRBD1	TGTGCCAGCAGTTTACTTCCGGGACAGGGATCAGATACGCAGTATTTT	CASSLLPGQGSDTQYF
-	TRBJ1-2	TRBV19	TRBD1	TGTGCCAGTAGTACCGACAGGGGGCAGAGTGCTAACTATGGCTACACCTTC	CASSTDRGQSANYGYTF
-	TRBJ2-2	TRBV19	-	TGTGCCAGTAGTAGAACTTCCGAGGCCGGGGAGCTGTTTTTT	CASSRTSEAGELFF
-	TRBJ2-3	TRBV28	-	TGTGCCAGCAGCTTAGGGGGACTTCCCCCAGATACGCAGTATTTT	CASSLGGLPPDTQYF
-	TRBJ1-5	TRBV21-1	-	TGTGCCAGCAGCCCTGTGGACCCTGATAGCAATCAGCCCCAGCATTTT	CASSPVDPDSNQPQHF
-	TRBJ1-5	TRBV2	-	TGTGCCAGCAGTGAACAAGTTCTTCAGCCCCAGCATTTT	CASSEQVLQPQHF
-	TRBJ2-3	TRBV7-9	TRBD2	TGTGCCAGCAGCTCCCATTTGATAGCGGGGACCTACACAGATACGCAGTATTTT	CASSSHLIAGTYTDTQYF
-	TRBJ2-2	TRBV4-1	TRBD1	TGCGCCAGCAGCCACAACACAGGGGCAACCGGGGAGCTGTTTTTT	CASSHNTGATGELFF
-	TRBJ2-3	TRBV2	-	TGTGCCAGCATTCTTAACAGAAACACAGATACGCAGTATTTT	CASILNRNTDTQYF
-	TRBJ2-1	TRBV27	-	TGTGCCAGCGGACCTCGGGTAGTCGGGGCGGGTGAGCAGTTCTTC	CASGPRVVGAGEQFF
-	TRBJ2-1	TRBV27	TRBD2	TGTGCCAGCAGCCCCGGGACTAGCCTTCTTTACAATGAGCAGTTCTTC	CASSPGTSLLYNEQFF